This TCR beta chain stems from a study of cytomegalovirus exposure and HLA in healthy donors. This CDR3 spans 13 amino acids. The germline V gene encodes CDR1 LNHDA and CDR2 SQIVND (reference sequence). Study-level findings and limits: There were some public TCRs occurring in many donors, but most TCR sequences were rare. According to reports, the classifier identified cytomegalovirus status with high specificity and sensitivity. Highly shared sequence variants in one cluster were likely a sequencing artifact. The study listed 150 to 200 cytomegalovirus-associated TCR beta chains.

Amplification used 60 Vbeta primers and 13 Jbeta primers. Some clones are missing from TCRdb's copy, which holds only in-frame ones; the method was immunoSEQ multiplex PCR. The data contain about 160,000 clones, around three quarters of them singletons. About this clone: Its antigen is undetermined. Germline is not matched at one junction end, which may reflect a read error.

The sample taken for sequencing was PBMCs. This chain joins TRBV19 and TRBJ2-4; 7 bases align to TRBD1. This TCR derives from a man aged 40-49 years in good health and CMV-seronegative. The CDR3 DNA reads TGTGCCAGCCGAGGGGGCGCCAAAAACAGTCAGTACTTC. Translated, it gives CASRGGAKNSQYF.